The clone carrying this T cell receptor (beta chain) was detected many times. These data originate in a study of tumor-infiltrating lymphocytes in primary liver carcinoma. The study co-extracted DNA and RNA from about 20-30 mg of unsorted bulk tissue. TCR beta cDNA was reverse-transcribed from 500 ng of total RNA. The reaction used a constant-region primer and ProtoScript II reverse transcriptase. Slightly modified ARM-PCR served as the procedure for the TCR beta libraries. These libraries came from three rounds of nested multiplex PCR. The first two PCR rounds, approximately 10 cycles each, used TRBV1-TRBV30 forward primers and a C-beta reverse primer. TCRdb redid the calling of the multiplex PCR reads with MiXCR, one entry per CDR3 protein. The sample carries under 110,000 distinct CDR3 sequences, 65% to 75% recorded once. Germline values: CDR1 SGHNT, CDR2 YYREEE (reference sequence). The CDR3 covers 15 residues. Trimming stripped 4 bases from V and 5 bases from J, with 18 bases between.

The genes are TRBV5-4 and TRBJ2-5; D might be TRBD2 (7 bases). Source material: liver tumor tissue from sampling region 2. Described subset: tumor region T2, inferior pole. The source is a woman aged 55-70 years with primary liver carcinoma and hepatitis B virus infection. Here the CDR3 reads CASSPGGGNGETQYF. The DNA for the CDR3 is TGTGCCAGCAGCCCGGGGGGCGGGAATGGTGAGACCCAGTACTTC.